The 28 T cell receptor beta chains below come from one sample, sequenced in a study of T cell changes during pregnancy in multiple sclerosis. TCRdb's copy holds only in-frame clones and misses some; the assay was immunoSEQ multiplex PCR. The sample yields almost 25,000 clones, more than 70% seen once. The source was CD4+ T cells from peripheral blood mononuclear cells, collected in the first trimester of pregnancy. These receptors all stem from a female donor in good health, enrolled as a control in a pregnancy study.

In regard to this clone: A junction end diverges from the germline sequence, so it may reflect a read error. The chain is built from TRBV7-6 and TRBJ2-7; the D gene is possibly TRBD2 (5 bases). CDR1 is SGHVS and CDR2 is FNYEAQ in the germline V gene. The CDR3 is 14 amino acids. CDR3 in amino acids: CASSLAPFGGLDEF. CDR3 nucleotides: TGTGCCAGCAGCTTAGCGCCGTTCGGCGGGTTGGACGAATTC.

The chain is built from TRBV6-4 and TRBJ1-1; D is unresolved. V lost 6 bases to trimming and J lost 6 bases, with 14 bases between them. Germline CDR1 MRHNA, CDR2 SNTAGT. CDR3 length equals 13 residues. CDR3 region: CASSPLSGAEAFF. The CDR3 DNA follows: TGTGCCAGCAGCCCTTTGAGTGGAGCTGAAGCTTTCTTT.

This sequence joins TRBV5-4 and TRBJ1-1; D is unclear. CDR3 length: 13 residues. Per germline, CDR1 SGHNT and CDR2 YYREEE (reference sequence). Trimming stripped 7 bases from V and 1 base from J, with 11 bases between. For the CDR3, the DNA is TGTGCCAGCGGCAAACAAGAGAACACTGAAGCTTTCTTT. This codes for CASGKQENTEAFF.

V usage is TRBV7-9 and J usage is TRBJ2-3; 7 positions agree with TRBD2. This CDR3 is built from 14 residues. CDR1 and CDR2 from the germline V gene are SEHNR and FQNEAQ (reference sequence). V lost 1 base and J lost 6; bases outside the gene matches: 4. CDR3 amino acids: CASSLGLGGDTQYF. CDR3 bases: TGTGCCAGCAGCTTAGGTCTGGGAGGGGATACGCAGTATTTT.

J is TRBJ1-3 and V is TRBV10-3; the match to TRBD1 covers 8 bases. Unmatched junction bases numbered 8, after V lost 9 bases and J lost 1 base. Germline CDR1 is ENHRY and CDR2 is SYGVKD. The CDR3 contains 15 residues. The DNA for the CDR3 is TGTGCCATAGGACAGGGCGAGATATCTGGAAACACCATATATTTT. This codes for CAIGQGEISGNTIYF.

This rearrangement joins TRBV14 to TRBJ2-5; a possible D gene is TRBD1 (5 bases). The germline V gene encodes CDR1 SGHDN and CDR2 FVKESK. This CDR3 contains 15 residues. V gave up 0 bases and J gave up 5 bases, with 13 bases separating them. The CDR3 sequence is CASSQDYQGSETQYF. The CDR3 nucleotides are TGTGCCAGCAGCCAAGATTATCAGGGCTCGGAGACCCAGTACTTC. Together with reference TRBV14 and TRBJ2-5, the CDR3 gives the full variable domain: EAGVTQFPSHSVIEKGQTVTLRCDPISGHDNLYWYRRVMGKEIKFLLHFVKESKQDESGMPNNRFLAERTGGTYSTLKVQPAELEDSGVYFCASSQDYQGSETQYFGPGTRLLVL.

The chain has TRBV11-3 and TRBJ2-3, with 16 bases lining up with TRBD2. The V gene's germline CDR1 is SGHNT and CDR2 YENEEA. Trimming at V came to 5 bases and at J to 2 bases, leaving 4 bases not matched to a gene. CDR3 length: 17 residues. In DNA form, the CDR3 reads TGTGCCAGCAGCCTGGGACTAGCGGGAGGGCCCACAGATACGCAGTATTTT. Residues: CASSLGLAGGPTDTQYF.

The CDR3 protein is CASRFGQGAYEQYF. CDR3 in DNA: TGTGCCAGTAGATTCGGACAGGGGGCCTACGAGCAGTACTTC. The rearrangement joins TRBV19 to TRBJ2-7, with TRBD1 identical over 10 bases. V lost 6 bases and J lost 2; bases outside the gene matches: 4. Germline V gives CDR1 LNHDA, CDR2 SQIVND (reference sequence). CDR3 length: 14 amino acids. Together with reference TRBV19 and TRBJ2-7, the CDR3 gives the full variable domain: DGGITQSPKYLFRKEGQNVTLSCEQNLNHDAMYWYRQDPGQGLRLIYYSQIVNDFQKGDIAEGYSVSREKKESFPLTVTSAQKNPTAFYLCASRFGQGAYEQYFGPGTRLTVT.

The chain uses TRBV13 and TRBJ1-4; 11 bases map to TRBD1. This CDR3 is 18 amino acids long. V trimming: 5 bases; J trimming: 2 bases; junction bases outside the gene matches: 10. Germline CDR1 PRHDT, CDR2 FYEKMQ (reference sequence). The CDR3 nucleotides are TGTGCCAGCAGCAGGCGGACAGGGGGCGCGGGTACTAATGAAAAACTGTTTTTT. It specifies CASSRRTGGAGTNEKLFF.

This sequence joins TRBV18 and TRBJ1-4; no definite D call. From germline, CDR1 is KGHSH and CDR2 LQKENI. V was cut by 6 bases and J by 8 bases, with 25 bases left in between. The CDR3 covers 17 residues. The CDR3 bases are TGTGCCAGCTCTCCAACCGTACTTAGAGCGGTGGGGGAAAAACTGTTTTTT. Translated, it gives CASSPTVLRAVGEKLFF.

The CDR3 nucleotides are TGTGCCAGCAGCCCCTGGACTGGAAGAGCTAACTATGGCTACACCTTC. The encoded protein is CASSPWTGRANYGYTF. The rearrangement joins TRBV9 to TRBJ1-2; unclear D gene. The V end lost 4 bases, the J end lost 0 bases, and 16 bases lay between the germline ends. Germline-derived CDR1 and CDR2 are SGDLS and YYNGEE. CDR3 size: 16 residues.

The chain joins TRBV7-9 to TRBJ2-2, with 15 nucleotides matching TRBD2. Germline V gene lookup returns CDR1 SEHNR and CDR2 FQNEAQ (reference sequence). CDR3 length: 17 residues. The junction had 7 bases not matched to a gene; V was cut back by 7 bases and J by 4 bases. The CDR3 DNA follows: TGTGCCAGCAACCGAGGACTAGCGGGAGGGGCCACCGGGGAGCTGTTTTTT. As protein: CASNRGLAGGATGELFF.

The CDR3 nucleotides read TGCGCCAGCAGCTTCGTTGGGGGGGAGCAGTACTTC. This encodes CASSFVGGEQYF. The V call is TRBV5-1, the J call TRBJ2-7; weak D call: TRBD2 (6 bases). This CDR3 has 12 amino acids. The V and J ends lost 2 bases and 7 bases respectively, with 10 bases between them. Germline V CDR1 and CDR2: SGHRS, YFSETQ.

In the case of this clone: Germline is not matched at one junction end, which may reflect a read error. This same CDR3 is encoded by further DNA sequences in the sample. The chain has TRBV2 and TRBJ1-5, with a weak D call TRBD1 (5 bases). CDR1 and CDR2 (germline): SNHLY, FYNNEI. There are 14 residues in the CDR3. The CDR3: CASGAFRGNQPQHF. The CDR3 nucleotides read TGCGCCAGCGGGGCCTTTCGGGGCAATCAGCCCCAGCATTTT.

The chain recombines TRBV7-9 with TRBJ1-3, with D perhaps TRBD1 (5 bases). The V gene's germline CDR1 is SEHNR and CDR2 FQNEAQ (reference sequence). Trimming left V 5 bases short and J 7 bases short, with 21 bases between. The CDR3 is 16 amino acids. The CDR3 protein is CASSPPGGSLRNTIYF. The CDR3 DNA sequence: TGTGCCAGCAGCCCCCCCGGGGGTAGTTTAAGGAACACCATATATTTT.

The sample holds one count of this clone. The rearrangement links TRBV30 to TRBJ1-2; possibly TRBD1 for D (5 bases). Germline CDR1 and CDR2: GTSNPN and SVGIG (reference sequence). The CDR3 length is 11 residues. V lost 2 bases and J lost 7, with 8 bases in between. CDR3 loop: CAWSTGAGYTF. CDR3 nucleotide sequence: TGTGCCTGGAGTACTGGGGCTGGCTACACCTTC.

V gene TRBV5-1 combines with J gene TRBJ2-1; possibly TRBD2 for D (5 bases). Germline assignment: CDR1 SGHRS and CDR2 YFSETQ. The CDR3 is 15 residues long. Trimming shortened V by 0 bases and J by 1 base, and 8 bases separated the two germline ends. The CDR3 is CASSLAGVSYNEQFF. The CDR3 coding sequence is TGCGCCAGCAGCTTGGCCGGGGTGTCCTACAATGAGCAGTTCTTC.

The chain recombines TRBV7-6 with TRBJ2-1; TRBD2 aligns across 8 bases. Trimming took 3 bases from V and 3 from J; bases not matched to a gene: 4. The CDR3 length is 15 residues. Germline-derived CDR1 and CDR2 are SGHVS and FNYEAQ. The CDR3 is CASSFGGGYYNEQFF. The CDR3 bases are TGTGCCAGCAGCTTCGGGGGGGGGTACTACAATGAGCAGTTCTTC.

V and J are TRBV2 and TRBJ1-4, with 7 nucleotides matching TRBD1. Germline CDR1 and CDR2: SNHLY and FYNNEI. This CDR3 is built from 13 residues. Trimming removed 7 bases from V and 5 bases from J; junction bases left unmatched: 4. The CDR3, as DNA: TGTGCCAGCATGGCAGGGGGAAATGAAAAACTGTTTTTT. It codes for CASMAGGNEKLFF.

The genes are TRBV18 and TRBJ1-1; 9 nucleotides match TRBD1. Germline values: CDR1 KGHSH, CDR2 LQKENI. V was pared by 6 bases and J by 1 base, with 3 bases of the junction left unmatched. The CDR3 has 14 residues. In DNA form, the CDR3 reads TGTGCCAGCTCCGGGACAGGGAAGAACACTGAAGCTTTCTTT. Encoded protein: CASSGTGKNTEAFF.

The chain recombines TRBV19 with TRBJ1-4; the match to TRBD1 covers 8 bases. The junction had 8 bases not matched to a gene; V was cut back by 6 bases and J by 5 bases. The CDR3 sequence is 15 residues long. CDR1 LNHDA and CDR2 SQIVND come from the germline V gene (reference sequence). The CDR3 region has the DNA TGTGCCAGTAGGGACGCAGGGGGCGCAAATGAAAAACTGTTTTTT. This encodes CASRDAGGANEKLFF.

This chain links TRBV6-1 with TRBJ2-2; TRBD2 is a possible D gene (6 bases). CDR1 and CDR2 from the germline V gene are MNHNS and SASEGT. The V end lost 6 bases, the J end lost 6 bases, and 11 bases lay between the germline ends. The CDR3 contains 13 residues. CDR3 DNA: TGTGCCAGCAGCCTGCAGCGGGCCGGGGAGCTGTTTTTT. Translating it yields CASSLQRAGELFF.

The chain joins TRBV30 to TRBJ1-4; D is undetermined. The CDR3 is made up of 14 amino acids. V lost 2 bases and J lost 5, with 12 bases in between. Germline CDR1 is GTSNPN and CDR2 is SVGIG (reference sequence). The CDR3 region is CAWSLLGRNEKLFF. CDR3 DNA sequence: TGTGCCTGGAGTCTACTGGGCCGGAATGAAAAACTGTTTTTT.

CDR3 sequence reads: CASSFGGAGNQPQHF. CDR3 sequence (DNA): TGTGCCAGCAGTTTTGGGGGGGCCGGCAATCAGCCCCAGCATTTT. This chain connects TRBV28 to TRBJ1-5; weak D call: TRBD1 (6 bases). The CDR3 sequence is 15 residues long. The germline CDR1 and CDR2 sequences are MDHEN and SYDVKM. V shed 3 bases and J shed 2 bases, with 11 bases lying between them.

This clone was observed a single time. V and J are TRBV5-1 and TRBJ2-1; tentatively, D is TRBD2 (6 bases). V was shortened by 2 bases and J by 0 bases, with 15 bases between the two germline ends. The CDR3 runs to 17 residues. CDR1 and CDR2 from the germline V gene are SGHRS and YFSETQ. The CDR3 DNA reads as TGCGCCAGCAGCTTAACCGTAGCGGTTAACTCCTACAATGAGCAGTTCTTC. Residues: CASSLTVAVNSYNEQFF. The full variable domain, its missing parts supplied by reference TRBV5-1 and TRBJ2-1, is KAGVTQTPRYLIKTRGQQVTLSCSPISGHRSVSWYQQTPGQGLQFLFEYFSETQRNKGNFPGRFSGRQFSNSRSEMNVSTLELGDSALYLCASSLTVAVNSYNEQFFGPGTRLTVL.

The CDR3 loop reads CASSVDGAGGLKETQYF. The DNA for the CDR3 is TGTGCCAGCAGCGTAGATGGAGCGGGGGGACTCAAAGAGACCCAGTACTTC. V usage is TRBV9 and J usage is TRBJ2-5; TRBD2 matches 9 bases. This CDR3 contains 17 residues. V was pared by 0 bases and J by 3 bases, with 9 bases of the junction left unmatched. Germline V gene lookup returns CDR1 SGDLS and CDR2 YYNGEE.

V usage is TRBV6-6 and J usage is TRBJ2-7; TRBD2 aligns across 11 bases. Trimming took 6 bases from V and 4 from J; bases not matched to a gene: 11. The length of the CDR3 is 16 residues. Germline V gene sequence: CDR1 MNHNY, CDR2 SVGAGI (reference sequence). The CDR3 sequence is CASRLFSGGAAYEQYF. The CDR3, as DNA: TGTGCCAGCAGACTGTTTAGCGGGGGGGCCGCGTACGAGCAGTACTTC.

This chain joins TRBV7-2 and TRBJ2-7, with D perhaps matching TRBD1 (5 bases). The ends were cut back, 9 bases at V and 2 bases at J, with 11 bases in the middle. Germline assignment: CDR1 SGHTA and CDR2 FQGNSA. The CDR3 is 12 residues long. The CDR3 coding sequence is TGTGCCAGAAAGACAGTTGCCTACGAGCAGTACTTC. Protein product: CARKTVAYEQYF.